This T cell receptor (beta chain) emerged from a study of shared clonotypes between healthy human individuals. On the study more broadly: Samples came from a couple of female and three male donors aged 18 to 49.

The repertoire was sequenced with immunoSEQ multiplex PCR; TCRdb's copy has only in-frame clones and lacks some. The sample lists fewer than 2.5 million clones, more than 85% occurring once. Germline V gene data show CDR1 as MNHEY and CDR2 as SVGAGI. The CDR3 length is 15 residues. V shed 4 bases, J shed 4 bases, and the junction held 9 bases outside the gene matches. The chain recombines TRBV6-5 with TRBJ2-5; 7 bases are a match to TRBD2. The sequencing input was naive CD4+ T cells from PBMCs. Subset of the sample: CD45RA+ positively selected. The origin of this receptor is a man aged 18 to 30 in good health. Some clones in this sample may be carry-over from other donors' samples. CDR3 coding DNA: TGTGCCAGCAGTTGGCGACTAGCCCGGGGAGAGACCCAGTACTTC. This encodes CASSWRLARGETQYF.